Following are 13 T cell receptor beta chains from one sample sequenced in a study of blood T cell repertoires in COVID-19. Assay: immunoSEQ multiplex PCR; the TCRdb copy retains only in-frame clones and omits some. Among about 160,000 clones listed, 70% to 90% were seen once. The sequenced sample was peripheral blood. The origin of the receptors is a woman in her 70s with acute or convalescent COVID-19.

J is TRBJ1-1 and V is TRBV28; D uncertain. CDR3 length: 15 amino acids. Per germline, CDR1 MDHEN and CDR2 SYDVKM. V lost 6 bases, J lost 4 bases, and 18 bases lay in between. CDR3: CASSPAASFRTEAFF. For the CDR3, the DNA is TGTGCCAGCAGCCCCGCGGCCTCCTTTCGCACTGAAGCTTTCTTT.

The CDR3 loop reads CASSLWTGTTFTEAFF. The CDR3, as DNA: TGTGCCAGCAGTTTATGGACCGGGACAACTTTCACTGAAGCTTTCTTT. The rearrangement links TRBV27 to TRBJ1-1; a weak D match, TRBD1 (6 bases). Germline assignment: CDR1 MNHEY and CDR2 SMNVEV (reference sequence). This CDR3 contains 16 residues. Trimming left V 1 base short and J 4 bases short, with 16 bases between.

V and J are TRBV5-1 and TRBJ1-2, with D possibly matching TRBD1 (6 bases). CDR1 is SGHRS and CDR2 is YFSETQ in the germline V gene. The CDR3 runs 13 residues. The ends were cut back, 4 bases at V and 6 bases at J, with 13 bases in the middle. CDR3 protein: CASSAAGADGYTF. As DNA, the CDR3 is TGCGCCAGCAGCGCGGCAGGGGCCGATGGCTACACCTTC.

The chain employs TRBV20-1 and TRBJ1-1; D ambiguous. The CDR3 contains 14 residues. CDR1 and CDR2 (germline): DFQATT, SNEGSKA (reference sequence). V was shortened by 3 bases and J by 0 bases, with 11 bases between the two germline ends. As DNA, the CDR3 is TGCAGTGCTAGTGATGAGGCAATGAACACTGAAGCTTTCTTT. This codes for CSASDEAMNTEAFF.

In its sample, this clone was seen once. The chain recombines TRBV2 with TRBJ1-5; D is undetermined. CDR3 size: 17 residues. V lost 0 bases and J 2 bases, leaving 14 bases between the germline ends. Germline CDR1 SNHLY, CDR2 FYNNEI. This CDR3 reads CASSEALVGVGNQPQHF. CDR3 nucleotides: TGTGCCAGCAGTGAAGCGCTCGTCGGGGTAGGCAATCAGCCCCAGCATTTT.

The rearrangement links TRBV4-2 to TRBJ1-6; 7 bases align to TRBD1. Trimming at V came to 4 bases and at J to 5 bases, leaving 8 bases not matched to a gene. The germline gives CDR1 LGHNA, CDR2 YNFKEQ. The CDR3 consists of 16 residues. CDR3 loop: CASSRETGTDNSPLHF. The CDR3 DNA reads TGTGCCAGCAGCCGAGAAACCGGGACAGATAATTCACCCCTCCACTTT.

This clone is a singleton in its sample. CDR3 nucleotide sequence: TGTGCCACCAGCAGAGAAGGACTCCCCACCGGGGAGCTGTTTTTT. It is translated as CATSREGLPTGELFF. This sequence joins TRBV15 and TRBJ2-2, with a tentative D call TRBD2 (5 bases). Looked up from germline, CDR1 is LNHNV and CDR2 is YYDKDF (reference sequence). There are 15 residues in the CDR3. Trimming took off 0 bases at V and 4 bases at J, with 9 bases between the two ends.

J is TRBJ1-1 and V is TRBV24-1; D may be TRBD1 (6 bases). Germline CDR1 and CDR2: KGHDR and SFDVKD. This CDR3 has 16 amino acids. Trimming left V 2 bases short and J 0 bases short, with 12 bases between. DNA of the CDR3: TGTGCCACCAGTGATTCCCGGGGGGCCTTGAACACTGAAGCTTTCTTT. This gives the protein CATSDSRGALNTEAFF.

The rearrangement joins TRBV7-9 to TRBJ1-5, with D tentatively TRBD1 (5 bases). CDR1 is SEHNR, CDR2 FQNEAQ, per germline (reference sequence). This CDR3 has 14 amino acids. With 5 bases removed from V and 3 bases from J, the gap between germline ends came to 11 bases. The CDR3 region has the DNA TGTGCCAGCAGCCCTGGACAAACCAATCAGCCCCAGCATTTT. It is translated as CASSPGQTNQPQHF.

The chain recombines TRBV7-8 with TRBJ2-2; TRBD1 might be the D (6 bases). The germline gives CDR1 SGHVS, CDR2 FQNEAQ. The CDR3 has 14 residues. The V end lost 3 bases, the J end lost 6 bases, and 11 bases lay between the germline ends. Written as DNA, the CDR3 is TGTGCCAGCAGCTTGGGACAATCCCCCGGGGAGCTGTTTTTT. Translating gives CASSLGQSPGELFF.

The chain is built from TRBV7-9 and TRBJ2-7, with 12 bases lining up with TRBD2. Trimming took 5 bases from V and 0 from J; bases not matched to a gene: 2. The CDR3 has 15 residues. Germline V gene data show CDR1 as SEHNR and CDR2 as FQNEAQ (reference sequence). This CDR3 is CASSILAGGSYEQYF. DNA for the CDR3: TGTGCCAGCAGCATACTAGCGGGGGGCTCCTACGAGCAGTACTTC. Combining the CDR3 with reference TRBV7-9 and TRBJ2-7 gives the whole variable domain DTGVSQNPRHKITKRGQNVTFRCDPISEHNRLYWYRQTLGQGPEFLTYFQNEAQLEKSRLLSDRFSAERPKGSFSTLEIQRTEQGDSAMYLCASSILAGGSYEQYFGPGTRLTVT.

CDR3 nucleotides: TGCGCCAGCAGCTTGGCGTCCCTAACGGGAGGGTCCTACGAGCAGTACTTC. Its translation is CASSLASLTGGSYEQYF. This chain joins TRBV5-1 and TRBJ2-7; 8 bases align to TRBD2. The length of the CDR3 is 17 residues. J lost 1 base, V lost 0 bases, and 9 bases had no gene match. The V gene's germline CDR1 is SGHRS and CDR2 YFSETQ.

CDR3 sequence reads: CASSYLGGPLVYEQYF. The CDR3 region has the DNA TGTGCCAGCAGCTACCTCGGGGGGCCCTTGGTCTACGAGCAGTACTTC. V is TRBV7-9 and J is TRBJ2-7; D perhaps matches TRBD2 (7 bases). This CDR3 has 16 amino acids. The V gene's germline CDR1 is SEHNR and CDR2 FQNEAQ (reference sequence). Trimming pared 4 bases from V and 3 bases from J, leaving 19 bases between.